This T cell receptor beta chain was identified in a study of CD8 T cells in Susac syndrome (dated by TCRdb to about 2019). Regarding the research as a whole: Whether CD8+ T cell activation and differentiation in Susac syndrome was antigen driven was tested using repertoire sequencing. Overall study results and their limits: The TCR sequencing and HLA analysis was acknowledged to have included a relatively small number of individuals.

Of note for this clonotype: The target of this receptor is not known. No clone much larger than this one lies a single base away; base qualities are absent.

Trimming takes 1 base off V and 0 bases off J; junction bases not matched to a gene: 1. The germline V gene supplies CDR1 SGHTA and CDR2 FQGNSA. Measured from the cysteine to the phenylalanine, the CDR3 is 16 residues long. Left in the record is the CDR3 DNA by itself, 48 bases read in frame from the first base. RNA was extracted using the RNeasy kit, and about 0.5 to 1 microgram was reverse transcribed with random hexamers. The immunoSEQ multiplex PCR assay, covering 54 Vbeta and 13 Jbeta segments, was used to amplify TCR beta CDR3 regions. To correct PCR amplification bias, a synthetic template baseline was used for both primer optimization and computational correction. Per the original workflow: Reads were annotated to V, D and J genes according to IMGT and were analyzed with immunoSEQ Analyzer, with only productive sequences retained. To calculate clonality, Shannon entropy was normalized by log2 of the number of productive unique sequences and then subtracted from one. Public and private clones were assessed among the 100 most prevalent clones of each patient and control. Susac-specific clones were defined as absent from healthy and MS cohorts, roughly 1,100 published viral clones and other ImmuneACCESS disease sequences. The public reads were reprocessed in TCRdb via fastp at Q25 and MiXCR, keeping in-frame beta chains. One record per CDR3 amino acid sequence lists the most common genes and DNA. The V and J calls shown here were made by TCRdb, not taken from the authors' results. Counted in this sample were about 130,000 distinct CDR3 sequences; around 94% of them appeared once. Around 0.078% of the sample lies in the top ten.

Peripheral blood CD8+ and CD4+ T cells from healthy donors, Susac syndrome patients and multiple sclerosis patients were profiled using high-throughput TCR beta sequencing. Healthy donors were age- and sex-matched controls. Bulk CD8+ and CD4+ T cells were purified by magnetic negative isolation, while CD8+ TEMRA cells were enriched using FACS. Blood was drawn into EDTA tubes, processed within 24 hours, and PBMCs were isolated by density gradient centrifugation. PBMCs destined for TCR sequencing were cryopreserved in liquid nitrogen and later thawed in a 37 °C water bath. The sorted or isolated CD4+, CD8+ and CD8+ TEMRA cells reached a purity of at least 90%.

The sample consisted of CD4+ T cells from PBMCs. Rearrangement joined TRBV7-2 to TRBJ1-1, with 11 bases matching TRBD1. This TCR came from a human donor in good health. Read as DNA, the sequence is TGTGCCAGCAGCTTAGGGGGACAGGGGGTGAACACTGAAGCTTTCTTT. It specifies CASSLGGQGVNTEAFF.